The 27 T cell receptor beta chains below were found in one sample sequenced in a study of blood T cell repertoires in COVID-19. Clones were read by immunoSEQ multiplex PCR, and TCRdb kept only the in-frame ones, dropping some. The data contain approximately 330,000 clones, about nine tenths of them singletons. Sequenced sample: PBMCs or T cells enriched from blood (not recorded which). All receptors derive from a woman in her twenties or thirties who had recovered from COVID-19.

This clone was counted a single time. V usage is TRBV11-2 and J usage is TRBJ2-2, with TRBD2 identical over 10 bases. The trim removed 3 bases at V and 5 bases at J, leaving 12 bases unmatched. Germline V gene sequence: CDR1 SGHAT, CDR2 FQNNGV. The CDR3 extends over 18 amino acids. The CDR3 DNA sequence: TGTGCCAGCAGCTTGGGTAAACCTAGCGGGAGTGGAACCGGGGAGCTGTTTTTT. Protein sequence: CASSLGKPSGSGTGELFF.

The chain couples TRBV3-1 (or the pseudogene TRBV3-2) to TRBJ2-1; 7 bases fit TRBD2. This CDR3 region has 16 residues. V was pared by 4 bases and J by 0 bases, with 6 bases of the junction left unmatched. Germline V lookup: CDR1 LGHDT, CDR2 YNNKEL (reference sequence). For the CDR3, the DNA is TGTGCCAGCAGCCGAGAACTAGCGCCCTCCTACAATGAGCAGTTCTTC. Protein product: CASSRELAPSYNEQFF.

The chain employs TRBV6-1 and TRBJ1-5; a possible D gene is TRBD1 (5 bases). CDR3 size: 15 residues. The germline gives CDR1 MNHNS, CDR2 SASEGT. Trimming removed 2 bases at V and 4 bases at J, with 12 bases between. Here the CDR3 reads CASSELGGGNQPQHF. The CDR3 DNA is TGTGCCAGCAGTGAACTTGGGGGAGGAAATCAGCCCCAGCATTTT.

The J gene is TRBJ2-1, the V gene TRBV3-1 (or the pseudogene TRBV3-2); 7 bases match TRBD2. Germline values: CDR1 LGHDT, CDR2 YNNKEL (reference sequence). The CDR3 loop spans 16 amino acids. V gave up 1 base and J gave up 4 bases; unmatched junction bases: 7. The CDR3 protein is CASSQGAGSGYNEQFF. In DNA form, the CDR3 reads TGTGCCAGCAGCCAAGGAGCGGGATCGGGTTACAATGAGCAGTTCTTC.

CDR3 sequence reads: CASSPWGQTNSYEQYF. CDR3 coding DNA: TGTGCCAGCTCACCTTGGGGGCAGACTAACTCCTACGAGCAGTACTTC. The chain combines TRBV18 with TRBJ2-7, with D maybe TRBD1 (6 bases). V was clipped by 3 bases and J by 0 bases, with 15 bases between them. Germline V gene data show CDR1 as KGHSH and CDR2 as LQKENI. The CDR3 consists of 16 residues.

The rearrangement links TRBV14 to TRBJ2-1; the D gene is possibly TRBD2 (5 bases). V was pared by 0 bases and J by 4 bases, with 7 bases between. Germline CDR1 is SGHDN and CDR2 is FVKESK. The CDR3 runs 14 residues. The CDR3 spells CASSQDRTYNEQFF. Written as DNA, the CDR3 is TGTGCCAGCAGCCAAGACAGGACTTACAATGAGCAGTTCTTC.

This sequence joins TRBV7-2 and TRBJ1-1, with D tentatively TRBD1 (6 bases). Trimming shortened V by 5 bases and J by 1 base, and 11 bases separated the two germline ends. This CDR3 comprises 14 residues. Germline loops: CDR1 SGHTA, CDR2 FQGNSA. CDR3 sequence reads: CASSPGHQNTEAFF. Here the CDR3 DNA reads TGTGCCAGCAGCCCGGGACACCAGAACACTGAAGCTTTCTTT.

The table lists this clone with a count of one. Here the CDR3 DNA reads TGTGCCAGCAGCCCCCCCGAGGGCGGGAGGCTATGGTTCTTC. It specifies CASSPPEGGRLWFF. The rearrangement joins TRBV11-2 to TRBJ2-1, with 8 nucleotides matching TRBD2. The CDR3 length is 14 residues. Germline values: CDR1 SGHAT, CDR2 FQNNGV. V trimming: 5 bases; J trimming: 15 bases; junction bases outside the gene matches: 15.

The V gene is TRBV12-3 or TRBV12-4, the J gene TRBJ1-6, with a tentative D call TRBD1 (5 bases). The CDR3 sequence is 13 residues long. Trimming pared 5 bases from V and 15 bases from J, leaving 17 bases between. This CDR3 reads CASSMIDDQGLHF. The DNA for the CDR3 is TGTGCCAGCAGTATGATCGACGACCAGGGCCTCCACTTT.

This clone has just one count. This chain connects TRBV7-6 to TRBJ1-4; TRBD1 matches 8 bases. This CDR3 spans 16 amino acids. J gave up 8 bases and V 0 bases, and 8 bases lay outside the gene matches. Germline V gene sequence: CDR1 SGHVS, CDR2 FNYEAQ. CDR3 sequence: CASSLAQGATGEKLFF. As DNA, the CDR3 is TGTGCCAGCAGCTTAGCCCAGGGGGCCACAGGAGAAAAACTGTTTTTT.

The chain links TRBV9 to TRBJ2-1; possible D gene TRBD2, 6 bases. The CDR3 spans 15 residues. Germline loops: CDR1 SGDLS, CDR2 YYNGEE. The V end lost 3 bases, the J end lost 0 bases, and 10 bases lay between the germline ends. CDR3 loop: CASSAGLPSYNEQFF. The CDR3 coding sequence is TGTGCCAGCAGCGCGGGACTCCCCTCCTACAATGAGCAGTTCTTC.

CDR3 DNA: TGTGCCAGCAGCCCCAGAGGACAGCGCAATCAGCCCCAGCATTTT. Translation gives CASSPRGQRNQPQHF. The chain recombines TRBV5-6 with TRBJ1-5; possible D gene TRBD1, 6 bases. Germline lookup yields CDR1 SGHDT and CDR2 YYEEEE. CDR3 size: 15 residues. V was shortened by 4 bases and J by 2 bases, with 13 bases between the two germline ends.

This chain links TRBV6-2 or TRBV6-3 with TRBJ2-2; 10 bases are shared with TRBD1. After removal of 6 bases from V and 3 bases from J, the junction contained 4 bases not matched to a gene. The V gene's germline CDR1 is MNHEY and CDR2 SVGEGT. The CDR3 is made up of 15 amino acids. This CDR3 reads CASSRTGGDTGELFF. The CDR3, as DNA: TGTGCCAGCAGCCGGACAGGGGGTGACACCGGGGAGCTGTTTTTT.

The V call is TRBV21-1, the J call TRBJ2-3; the table's D call, TRBD2, was not checked against the DNA. TRBV21-1 is classified as a pseudogene. This CDR3 is built from 14 residues. The CDR3 protein is CASQAGGPEDTQYF. CDR3 in DNA: TGTGCCAGCCAAGCGGGAGGGCCGGAAGATACGCAGTATTTT.

The rearrangement links TRBV6-1 to TRBJ2-5; 7 positions match TRBD1. This CDR3 spans 17 amino acids. CDR1 and CDR2 (germline): MNHNS, SASEGT. V was pared by 4 bases and J by 2 bases, with 13 bases of the junction left unmatched. Here the CDR3 reads CASSAGQASLFQETQYF. The CDR3, as DNA: TGTGCCAGCAGTGCAGGACAGGCCTCTCTATTTCAAGAGACCCAGTACTTC.

The chain links TRBV16 to TRBJ2-7; D possibly corresponds to TRBD1 (5 bases). The germline V gene encodes CDR1 KGHSY and CDR2 FQNENV. CDR3 length: 14 amino acids. V gave up 5 bases and J gave up 4 bases, with 15 bases separating them. Here the CDR3 reads CASSERQRSYEQYF. In nucleotides, the CDR3 is TGTGCCAGCAGCGAACGACAGCGCTCTTACGAGCAGTACTTC.

The rearrangement uses TRBV29-1 and TRBJ1-1; tentative D call: TRBD1 (5 bases). The CDR3 is 16 amino acids. Trimming cost V 4 bases and J 4 bases, with 22 bases left between them. Germline V gives CDR1 SQVTM, CDR2 ANQGSEA. This CDR3 is CSVGPTGPGEGTEAFF. The CDR3 bases are TGCAGCGTTGGGCCAACGGGTCCGGGGGAGGGCACTGAAGCTTTCTTT.

J is TRBJ2-5 and V is TRBV11-2; the D gene is possibly TRBD2 (6 bases). Germline V gene data show CDR1 as SGHAT and CDR2 as FQNNGV. The V and J ends lost 5 bases and 5 bases respectively, with 18 bases between them. The CDR3 contains 15 residues. In nucleotides, the CDR3 is TGTGCCAGCAGCCTTCCCGGGACCGCGGGGGAGACCCAGTACTTC. Its protein is CASSLPGTAGETQYF.

In the case of this clone: Additional DNA sequences in this sample encode the identical CDR3. This chain uses TRBV7-2 with TRBJ1-6, with D tentatively TRBD1 (5 bases). The V end was cut by 5 bases, the J end by 5 bases, with 10 bases between. CDR3 size: 14 residues. Germline loops: CDR1 SGHTA, CDR2 FQGNSA. The CDR3 protein is CASSLGGDNSPLHF. The CDR3 nucleotides read TGTGCCAGCAGCCTCGGGGGTGATAATTCACCCCTCCACTTT.

The genes are TRBV19 and TRBJ2-1, with 9 bases that match TRBD2. The V and J ends lost 3 bases and 2 bases, in that order; junction bases with no gene match: 5. This CDR3 comprises 16 residues. Germline V gives CDR1 LNHDA, CDR2 SQIVND (reference sequence). For the CDR3, the DNA is TGTGCCAGTAGTATGGGACTAGCCGGAGCCTACAATGAGCAGTTCTTC. This translates into CASSMGLAGAYNEQFF.

The rearrangement uses TRBV10-3 and TRBJ2-2; TRBD2 matches 9 bases. CDR3 size: 17 residues. Trimming cost V 7 bases and J 5 bases; bases outside gene matches: 14. Germline V lookup: CDR1 ENHRY, CDR2 SYGVKD. The CDR3 DNA is TGTGCCATCACTCCGGTAGCGGGAGTGTCACAGACCGGGGAGCTGTTTTTT. This gives the protein CAITPVAGVSQTGELFF.

J is TRBJ2-6 and V is TRBV5-1; D is unresolved. CDR1 is SGHRS and CDR2 is YFSETQ in the germline V gene. This CDR3 is 16 amino acids long. V lost 6 bases to trimming and J lost 0 bases, with 13 bases between them. Written as DNA, the CDR3 is TGCGCCAGCAACCCAGGCCTGCGCTCTGGGGCCAACGTCCTGACTTTC. Its protein is CASNPGLRSGANVLTF. Full variable domain (rest looked up from reference TRBV5-1 and TRBJ2-6): KAGVTQTPRYLIKTRGQQVTLSCSPISGHRSVSWYQQTPGQGLQFLFEYFSETQRNKGNFPGRFSGRQFSNSRSEMNVSTLELGDSALYLCASNPGLRSGANVLTFGAGSRLTVL.

CDR3 sequence (DNA): TGTGCCAGCAGCCAAGGTACAGGGGGCTTCACTGAAGCTTTCTTT. Translating gives CASSQGTGGFTEAFF. V and J are TRBV3-1 (or the pseudogene TRBV3-2) and TRBJ1-1; 9 bases map to TRBD1. The CDR3 runs 15 residues. V trimming: 1 base; J trimming: 4 bases; junction bases outside the gene matches: 4. Germline-derived CDR1 and CDR2 are LGHDT and YNNKEL (reference sequence).

CDR3 nucleotides: TGTGCCAGCATTGCAGGCCCCAATCAGCCCCAGCATTTT. It is translated as CASIAGPNQPQHF. The genes are TRBV6-5 and TRBJ1-5; D remains ambiguous. The length of the CDR3 is 13 residues. Trimming stripped 7 bases from V and 3 bases from J, with 10 bases between. Germline CDR1 MNHEY, CDR2 SVGAGI.

The count of this clone is one. The chain joins TRBV30 to TRBJ1-1, with 8 bases lining up with TRBD1. V lost 3 bases, J lost 0 bases, and 3 bases stayed unmatched. The CDR3 consists of 14 residues. From germline, CDR1 is GTSNPN and CDR2 SVGIG (reference sequence). The CDR3: CAWRKTGVNTEAFF. In DNA form, the CDR3 reads TGTGCCTGGAGAAAGACAGGGGTGAACACTGAAGCTTTCTTT.

The rearrangement links TRBV14 to TRBJ2-7, with 7 nucleotides matching TRBD1. CDR1 is SGHDN, CDR2 FVKESK, per germline. This CDR3 has 16 amino acids. Trimming cost V 2 bases and J 2 bases; bases outside gene matches: 9. CDR3 nucleotide sequence: TGTGCCAGCAGCCAATCCCTTCCGCAGGGGGCCTACGAGCAGTACTTC. Translated: CASSQSLPQGAYEQYF.

The V gene is TRBV12-5, the J gene TRBJ1-2, with 9 bases fitting TRBD1. Germline values: CDR1 LGHNT, CDR2 FRNRAP. The CDR3 loop spans 15 amino acids. V lost 4 bases to trimming and J lost 8 bases; unmatched junction nucleotides: 11. CDR3 sequence reads: CASGSPYYRGRGYTF. In DNA form, the CDR3 reads TGTGCTAGTGGTTCGCCATATTACAGGGGGCGCGGCTACACCTTC. Full variable domain (missing parts from reference TRBV12-5 and TRBJ1-2): DARVTQTPRHKVTEMGQEVTMRCQPILGHNTVFWYRQTMMQGLELLAYFRNRAPLDDSGMPKDRFSAEMPDATLATLKIQPSEPRDSAVYFCASGSPYYRGRGYTFGSGTRLTVV.